The 3 T cell receptor beta chains below all came from one sample that was sequenced in a study of T-cell reconstitution after alpha-beta-depleted transplantation in children. Unique molecular identifiers tagged the TCRbeta library. One entry per CDR3 protein results from TCRdb running MiXCR on the PCR reads. The top ten clones hold under 7% of a sample with about half a million distinct CDR3 sequences, 12% of them seen once. The sample in question was PBMCs from the stem cell graft donor, obtained from the stem cell graft. These receptors came from a human donor who donated a stem cell graft to a child with combined immunodeficiency.

This clonotype has at least ten counts. This sequence joins TRBV12-3 or TRBV12-4 and TRBJ1-2; 7 bases map to TRBD1. The CDR3 contains 13 residues. Germline trimming cut 5 bases from V and 6 bases from J; bases unmatched to any gene: 6. The CDR3, as DNA: TGTGCCAGCAGTCCCCCAGGGGGAAATGGCTACACCTTC. Translating it yields CASSPPGGNGYTF.

The rearrangement joins TRBV20-1 to TRBJ1-4, with no clear D. Trimming shortened V by 3 bases and J by 7 bases, and 15 bases separated the two germline ends. Per germline, CDR1 DFQATT and CDR2 SNEGSKA (reference sequence). The CDR3 contains 14 residues. This CDR3 reads CSASEGDRPEKLFF. The CDR3, as DNA: TGCAGTGCTAGCGAGGGAGATAGGCCTGAAAAACTGTTTTTT.

This clonotype was counted at least ten times. V usage is TRBV11-2 and J usage is TRBJ2-2; 15 bases fit TRBD2. Trimming cost V 4 bases and J 5 bases; bases outside gene matches: 5. CDR3 length equals 17 residues. Germline V gives CDR1 SGHAT, CDR2 FQNNGV. The CDR3: CASSSLGLAGGTGELFF. The CDR3 bases are TGTGCCAGCAGCTCGTTGGGACTAGCGGGGGGAACCGGGGAGCTGTTTTTT.